These T cell receptor beta chains were read from a single sample in a study of OX40 agonist ivuxolimab in advanced cancers. Measured with immunoSEQ multiplex PCR; TCRdb has only the in-frame clones, and not every one. The sample lists around 62,000 clones, 84% occurring once. Sample: CD4+ or CD8+ T cells sorted from blood, taken in a trial of the OX40 agonist ivuxolimab. The receptors derive from an adult with an advanced solid tumor such as melanoma, head and neck, liver or kidney cancer. The CDR3 runs from the conserved cysteine through the conserved F or W.

CDR3: CASTLGTATSTDTQYF; V: TRBV4-2
CDR3: CASSLAGPQSPYGYTF; V: TRBV5-1
CDR3: CASSLVAATGELFF; V: TRBV5-1
CDR3: CASSSRGGRTTEAFF; V: TRBV7-9
CDR3: CASSLGTGATGELFF; V: TRBV27
CDR3: CASSPGLPNSPLHF; V: TRBV18
CDR3: CASSSVLGLSMNTEAFF; V: TRBV5-1
CDR3: CASSIDQDNEQFF; V: TRBV21-1
CDR3: CASTPPGSSGNTIYF; V: TRBV19
CDR3: CASSPPRGTGELFF; V: TRBV5-4
CDR3: CASSSLSGTAYEQYF; V: TRBV6-5
CDR3: CASSQLTEYNSPLHF; V: TRBV4-3
CDR3: CASSEHRNYGYTF; V: TRBV6-1
CDR3: CASSIWSQGGLETQYF; V: TRBV19
CDR3: CASSYELGLEAFF; V: TRBV6-5
CDR3: CASSLESRGSTEAFF; V: TRBV5-1
CDR3: CATEMNTEAFF; V: TRBV6-5
CDR3: CASRPGTGSYNEQFF; V: TRBV6-5
CDR3: CASSQLRDTSTDTQYF; V: TRBV4-2
CDR3: CASSSRTGYAYGYTF; V: TRBV28
CDR3: CASSEALVGLGGYTF; V: TRBV2
CDR3: CASSQYLSPSHEQFF; V: TRBV14
CDR3: CASSLGSVTDTQYF; V: TRBV11-3
CDR3: CASSRTGVRDTQYF; V: TRBV7-3
CDR3: CASSVGVGGGGQETQYF; V: TRBV9
CDR3: CASSFQRGSNEQFF; V: TRBV5-1
CDR3: CASSERTGGRNEQFF; V: TRBV7-2
CDR3: CASSSRWTEAFF; V: TRBV5-8
CDR3: CASSPRQAQETQYF; V: TRBV5-1
CDR3: CASSEETGGGETQYF; V: TRBV4-1
CDR3: CATQGGSYGYTF; V: TRBV6-5
CDR3: CASSSISMHTGELFF; V: TRBV5-1
CDR3: CASSPTSLQGNEQFF; V: TRBV11-2
CDR3: CASSVGLAGDYEQYF; V: TRBV19
CDR3: CASTLGSFPSGANVLTF; V: TRBV7-9
CDR3: CASSLEGEAGQPQHF; V: TRBV7-3
CDR3: CASSFAAAVSYEQYF; V: TRBV5-1
CDR3: CASSLTGPSTGELFF; V: TRBV5-1
CDR3: CASSFWGGQGAGTEAFF; V: TRBV7-2
CDR3: CASSLSGNGGELFF; V: TRBV7-9
CDR3: CASSQDRTYNEQFF; V: TRBV4-1
CDR3: CAISVRGGAGTF; V: TRBV10-3
CDR3: CASSVGHQNTGELFF; V: TRBV9
CDR3: CASQGRGYEKLFF; V: TRBV28
CDR3: CASSIGGAIYTGELFF; V: TRBV19
CDR3: CASSPLQSGEQYF; V: TRBV18
CDR3: CSVVRDYGYTF; V: TRBV29-1
CDR3: CASSLGPDRGLSYEQYF; V: TRBV5-1
CDR3: CAIKDSGTGFSYGYTF; V: TRBV10-3
CDR3: CASSLGKAGGEFF; V: TRBV7-2
CDR3: CASSLAGLANEQFF; V: TRBV11-3
CDR3: CASSLGGQGREGYTF; V: TRBV5-1
CDR3: CATSIDSGRGFSDTQYF; V: TRBV19
CDR3: CASSAGLAGGKISYEQYF; V: TRBV9
CDR3: CASSPRGSYEQYF; V: TRBV6-6
CDR3: CASSRDSSGNTIYF; V: TRBV14
CDR3: CASSLDRRRGLTGSPLHF; V: TRBV7-2